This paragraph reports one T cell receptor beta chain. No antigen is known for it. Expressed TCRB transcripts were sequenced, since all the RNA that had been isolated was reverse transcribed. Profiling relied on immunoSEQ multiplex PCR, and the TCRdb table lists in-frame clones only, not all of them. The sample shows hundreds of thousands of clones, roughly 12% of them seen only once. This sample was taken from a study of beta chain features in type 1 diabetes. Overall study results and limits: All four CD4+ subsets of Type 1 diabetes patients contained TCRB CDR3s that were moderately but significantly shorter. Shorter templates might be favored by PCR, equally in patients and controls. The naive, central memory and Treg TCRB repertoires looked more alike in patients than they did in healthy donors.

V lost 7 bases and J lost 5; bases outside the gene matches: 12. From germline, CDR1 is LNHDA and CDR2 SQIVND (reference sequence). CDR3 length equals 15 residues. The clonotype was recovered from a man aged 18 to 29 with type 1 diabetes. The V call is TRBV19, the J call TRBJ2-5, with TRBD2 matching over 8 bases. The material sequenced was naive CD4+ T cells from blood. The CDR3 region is CASTSNPVAGETQYF. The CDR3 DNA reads TGTGCCAGTACCTCAAATCCGGTAGCGGGGGAGACCCAGTACTTC.